The sequence of this T cell receptor (beta chain) was determined in a study of T cells after posttransplantation cyclophosphamide. Data came from immunoSEQ multiplex PCR; TCRdb stores just in-frame clones and leaves some out. The sample carries roughly 19,000 clones, about 85% recorded once. The CDR3 runs to 15 residues. Germline-derived CDR1 and CDR2 are MNHEY and SVGAGI. Trimming shortened V by 5 bases and J by 3 bases, and 17 bases separated the two germline ends. About this clone itself: Its target is not known.

Cyclophosphamide on days +3 and +4 followed busulfan-fludarabine conditioning and a marrow graft. Study-level points and caveats: Donor CD8+ memory clones often dominated recipient blood repertoires at later times. Recipient CMV seropositivity and CMV reactivation strongly tracked TRB clonality. TRB overlap between skin or GI tissue T cells and blood was limited.

The material was PBMCs, obtained after allogeneic stem cell transplant with posttransplant cyclophosphamide. This chain uses TRBV6-5 with TRBJ2-7; D is ambiguous. The sequence was collected from a female patient between 40 and 55 years old who received an allogeneic stem cell transplant from a related donor, was CMV-positive, and had no GVHD. Some T cells may be transferred from the graft donor. The CDR3 is CASSAYPNLRYEQYF. DNA of the CDR3: TGTGCCAGCAGTGCGTACCCGAATCTTCGCTACGAGCAGTACTTC.